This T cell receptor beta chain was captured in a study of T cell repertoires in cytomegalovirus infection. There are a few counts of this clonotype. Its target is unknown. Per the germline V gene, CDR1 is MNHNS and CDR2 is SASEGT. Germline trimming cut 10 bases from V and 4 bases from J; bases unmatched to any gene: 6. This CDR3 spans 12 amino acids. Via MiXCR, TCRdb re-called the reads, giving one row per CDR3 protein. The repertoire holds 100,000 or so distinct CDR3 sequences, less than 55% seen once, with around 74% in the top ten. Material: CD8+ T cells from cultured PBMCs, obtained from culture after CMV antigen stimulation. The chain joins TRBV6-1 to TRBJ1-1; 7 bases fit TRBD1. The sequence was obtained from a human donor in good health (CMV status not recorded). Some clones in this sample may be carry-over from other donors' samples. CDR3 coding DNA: TGTGCCACAAGACAGGGCGGCACTGAAGCTTTCTTT. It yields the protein CATRQGGTEAFF.